This passage covers 26 T cell receptor beta chains from one sample sequenced in a study of beta chain features in type 1 diabetes. Their recognized antigens are unknown. The investigators reverse transcribed all of the isolated RNA, so they sequenced expressed TCRB transcripts. Libraries were prepared by immunoSEQ multiplex PCR; TCRdb keeps only in-frame clonotypes and omits some of them. The sample has 300,000 to 450,000 clones, over 9% seen once. The study, taken as a whole, reports: TCRB CDR3s from Type 1 diabetes patients were moderately but significantly shorter in all four CD4+ subsets.

The source material was central memory CD4+ T cells from blood. The receptors were sampled from a man in his thirties or forties with type 1 diabetes.

In its sample, this clone was seen a few times. The genes are TRBV28 and TRBJ1-1; no definite D call. The CDR3 runs 13 residues. CDR1 and CDR2 (germline): MDHEN, SYDVKM. V was pared by 6 bases and J by 9 bases, with 17 bases between. CDR3 protein: CASSLKVPLKAFF. The CDR3 DNA follows: TGTGCCAGCAGCTTAAAGGTACCGCTCAAAGCTTTCTTT.

J is TRBJ1-2 and V is TRBV7-2; D might be TRBD1 (6 bases). The germline V gene has CDR1 SGHTA and CDR2 FQGNSA. V dropped 3 bases and J dropped 2 bases, with 16 bases sitting between them. CDR3 length: 16 residues. CDR3 bases: TGTGCCAGCAGCTTCACCACAGGGATTTCCAACTATGGCTACACCTTC. Protein: CASSFTTGISNYGYTF.

CDR3 nucleotide sequence: TGTGCCAGCCACCGCGACCCTTCTCCTAGCACAGATACGCAGTATTTT. Residues: CASHRDPSPSTDTQYF. The V gene is TRBV2, the J gene TRBJ2-3; D ambiguous. Germline V gene sequence: CDR1 SNHLY, CDR2 FYNNEI. The CDR3 totals 16 residues. The V gene lost 8 bases and the J gene lost 0 bases, with 18 bases spanning the gap.

V is TRBV27 and J is TRBJ2-1; D not certain. Between the trimmed V and J ends, which lost 6 bases and 4 bases, there was a span of 13 bases. Germline CDR1 reads MNHEY; CDR2 reads SMNVEV (reference sequence). The CDR3 consists of 14 residues. CDR3 protein: CASRTHGRYNEQFF. CDR3 nucleotides: TGTGCCAGCAGGACACACGGTAGATACAATGAGCAGTTCTTC.

The V and J genes are TRBV6-5 and TRBJ2-4; a possible D gene is TRBD2 (5 bases). The CDR3 spans 12 residues. Germline-derived CDR1 and CDR2 are MNHEY and SVGAGI. The V end was cut by 7 bases, the J end by 7 bases, with 11 bases between. CDR3 nucleotides: TGTGCCAGCACGTCGCCGGGGAACATTCAGTACTTC. Amino acids: CASTSPGNIQYF.

The V call is TRBV4-3, the J call TRBJ2-3; 12 bases line up with TRBD2. Germline CDR1 is LGHNA and CDR2 is YSLEER. The V and J ends lost 0 bases and 2 bases, in that order; junction bases with no gene match: 3. This CDR3 has 17 residues. CDR3 region: CASSQDLAGGDTDTQYF. For the CDR3, the DNA is TGCGCCAGCAGCCAAGATCTAGCGGGAGGGGACACAGATACGCAGTATTTT.

The chain couples TRBV19 to TRBJ1-2; tentative D call: TRBD1 (5 bases). The CDR3 extends over 12 amino acids. The V gene's germline CDR1 is LNHDA and CDR2 SQIVND (reference sequence). Trimming pared 4 bases from V and 8 bases from J, leaving 11 bases between. Written as DNA, the CDR3 is TGTGCCAGTAGTAGGGGGGGTGAAGGCTACACCTTC. Amino acid sequence: CASSRGGEGYTF.

This clone occurred many times. V usage is TRBV6-6 and J usage is TRBJ2-1; TRBD1 aligns across 8 bases. The germline CDR1 and CDR2 sequences are MNHNY and SVGAGI (reference sequence). The CDR3 is made up of 14 amino acids. V gave up 6 bases and J gave up 4 bases; unmatched junction bases: 5. The CDR3 here is CASSYDRGYNEQFF. CDR3 bases: TGTGCCAGCAGCTACGACAGGGGTTACAATGAGCAGTTCTTC.

This clone was observed at least ten times. This sequence joins TRBV6-5 and TRBJ2-7, with D perhaps matching TRBD2 (6 bases). With 6 bases removed from V and 3 bases from J, the gap between germline ends came to 18 bases. CDR3 length: 15 residues. CDR1 and CDR2 (germline): MNHEY, SVGAGI. The CDR3, as DNA: TGTGCCAGCAGCAAAGCCCGCGGGACCGTCTACGAGCAGTACTTC. Its protein product is CASSKARGTVYEQYF.

The J gene is TRBJ2-1, the V gene TRBV19; the match to TRBD1 covers 7 bases. V dropped 6 bases and J dropped 7; count of bases not matched to a gene: 6. Germline V gene sequence: CDR1 LNHDA, CDR2 SQIVND (reference sequence). CDR3 length: 13 residues. Written as DNA, the CDR3 is TGTGCCAGTAGCAGACAGGGTCGGAATGAGCAGTTCTTC. Protein sequence: CASSRQGRNEQFF. The full variable domain, completed using reference TRBV19 and TRBJ2-1, is DGGITQSPKYLFRKEGQNVTLSCEQNLNHDAMYWYRQDPGQGLRLIYYSQIVNDFQKGDIAEGYSVSREKKESFPLTVTSAQKNPTAFYLCASSRQGRNEQFFGPGTRLTVL.

This chain links TRBV4-2 with TRBJ2-7; no firm D call. With 0 bases removed from V and 3 bases from J, the gap between germline ends came to 12 bases. CDR1 is LGHNA and CDR2 is YNFKEQ in the germline V gene. The CDR3 contains 15 residues. The CDR3 loop reads CASSQDLSEYYEQYF. The CDR3 bases are TGTGCCAGCAGCCAAGATTTGTCGGAGTACTACGAGCAGTACTTC.

Only a few counts were recorded for this clone. The rearrangement uses TRBV18 and TRBJ2-1; 7 bases agree with TRBD1. CDR3 length equals 14 residues. The germline gives CDR1 KGHSH, CDR2 LQKENI. V gave up 4 bases and J gave up 7 bases; unmatched junction bases: 7. CDR3 residues: CASSLGQEGNEQFF. The CDR3 DNA is TGTGCCAGCTCACTTGGACAGGAAGGGAATGAGCAGTTCTTC. Based on the CDR3 plus reference TRBV18 and TRBJ2-1, the full variable domain is NAGVMQNPRHLVRRRGQEARLRCSPMKGHSHVYWYRQLPEEGLKFMVYLQKENIIDESGMPKERFSAEFPKEGPSILRIQQVVRGDSAAYFCASSLGQEGNEQFFGPGTRLTVL.

Here the CDR3 DNA reads TGTGCCAGCACCGGACAGGGCGCGAACACCGGGGAGCTGTTTTTT. It specifies CASTGQGANTGELFF. The chain uses TRBV6-5 and TRBJ2-2, with TRBD1 matching 8 bases. CDR3 size: 15 residues. V gave up 7 bases and J gave up 0 bases; unmatched junction bases: 4. CDR1 is MNHEY, CDR2 SVGAGI, per germline.

This clone was detected many times. The V and J genes are TRBV5-1 and TRBJ2-1, with D perhaps matching TRBD1 (6 bases). Germline V lookup: CDR1 SGHRS, CDR2 YFSETQ. Trimming left V 0 bases short and J 8 bases short, with 15 bases between. The CDR3 consists of 15 residues. The CDR3 protein is CASSLVQGFRDEQFF. The CDR3 DNA follows: TGCGCCAGCAGCTTGGTGCAGGGGTTTAGAGATGAGCAGTTCTTC.

This clone has ten or more counts. The chain links TRBV20-1 to TRBJ2-1; D ambiguous. The germline gives CDR1 DFQATT, CDR2 SNEGSKA (reference sequence). V shed 7 bases and J shed 10 bases, with 11 bases lying between them. The CDR3 spans 10 residues. The CDR3 DNA is TGCAGTGGGTTTGTGGAGGAGCAGTTCTTC. Amino acids: CSGFVEEQFF.

V and J are TRBV9 and TRBJ2-5; TRBD2 aligns across 14 bases. This CDR3 has 17 amino acids. Germline values: CDR1 SGDLS, CDR2 YYNGEE. After removal of 2 bases from V and 2 bases from J, the junction contained 5 bases not matched to a gene. The CDR3 region has the DNA TGTGCCAGCAGCGTGGGAGGGACTAGCGGGGGACAAGAGACCCAGTACTTC. Amino acids: CASSVGGTSGGQETQYF.

The sample holds many counts of this clone. The chain combines TRBV28 with TRBJ2-1, with D tentatively TRBD2 (6 bases). Trimming removed 7 bases at V and 4 bases at J, with 14 bases between. This CDR3 comprises 14 residues. Germline V gene data show CDR1 as MDHEN and CDR2 as SYDVKM. This CDR3 reads CASISGDEYNEQFF. CDR3 in DNA: TGTGCCAGCATTTCGGGGGACGAATACAATGAGCAGTTCTTC.

Only a few counts were recorded for this clone. This sequence joins TRBV5-1 and TRBJ1-1; possible D gene TRBD1, 6 bases. The CDR3 consists of 13 residues. Trimming removed 5 bases from V and 4 bases from J, with 12 bases in between. Germline V CDR1 and CDR2: SGHRS, YFSETQ. The chain's CDR3 is CASREGGSTEAFF. CDR3 nucleotides: TGCGCCAGCAGAGAAGGGGGGAGCACTGAAGCTTTCTTT.

CDR3 loop: CASSRENFGNTIYF. The CDR3 DNA follows: TGTGCCAGCAGCCGCGAGAATTTTGGAAACACCATATATTTT. The rearrangement links TRBV11-1 to TRBJ1-3, with no clear D. The ends were cut back, 5 bases at V and 3 bases at J, with 11 bases in the middle. Germline V CDR1 and CDR2: SGHAT, FQDESV (reference sequence). The CDR3 contains 14 residues.

CDR3 loop: CASSDWGQGAKNIQYF. The CDR3 DNA sequence: TGTGCCAGCAGTGATTGGGGCCAGGGAGCCAAAAACATTCAGTACTTC. The rearrangement joins TRBV2 to TRBJ2-4; weak D call: TRBD1 (5 bases). This CDR3 has 16 residues. V was cut by 3 bases and J by 0 bases, with 12 bases left in between. Germline V CDR1 and CDR2: SNHLY, FYNNEI.

This clone was seen more than once but under ten times. The rearrangement uses TRBV28 and TRBJ2-7, with TRBD2 as a possible D gene (6 bases). Trimming stripped 2 bases from V and 2 bases from J, with 10 bases between. CDR1 and CDR2 from the germline V gene are MDHEN and SYDVKM. The CDR3 sequence is 14 residues long. CDR3 coding DNA: TGTGCCAGCAGTTTAGGGGGGTTAACCTACGAGCAGTACTTC. Translating gives CASSLGGLTYEQYF.

This clone was found many times. The junction shows a germline mismatch at one end, possibly a read error. The chain recombines TRBV27 with TRBJ1-2, with 9 positions matching TRBD1. This CDR3 region has 13 residues. CDR1 and CDR2 from the germline V gene are MNHEY and SMNVEV (reference sequence). As DNA, the CDR3 is TGTGCCAGCAGGGGATCGGGACAGGGAATCAGTTGGTTC. It codes for CASRGSGQGISWF.

The J gene is TRBJ1-2, the V gene TRBV5-4; possibly TRBD1 for D (6 bases). The germline V gene has CDR1 SGHNT and CDR2 YYREEE (reference sequence). CDR3 length: 13 residues. With 2 bases removed from V and 6 bases from J, the gap between germline ends came to 11 bases. Here the CDR3 DNA reads TGTGCCAGCAGCTTTAAGGGGGTAGATGGCTACACCTTC. The encoded protein is CASSFKGVDGYTF.

This clone occurred a few times. J is TRBJ2-4 and V is TRBV27; D gene ambiguous. V was cut by 5 bases and J by 9 bases, with 23 bases left in between. Germline V lookup: CDR1 MNHEY, CDR2 SMNVEV (reference sequence). The CDR3 loop spans 16 amino acids. In DNA, the CDR3 is TGTGCCAGCAGTCCCTGGTCGGGTCCTGAGAAGGGCATTCAGTACTTC. It translates to CASSPWSGPEKGIQYF.

This clone was seen a few times. This sequence joins TRBV7-9 and TRBJ2-1, with TRBD2 matching 11 bases. This CDR3 comprises 19 residues. Germline values: CDR1 SEHNR, CDR2 FQNEAQ (reference sequence). V shed 9 bases and J 0 bases; nucleotides not matched to a gene: 16. The CDR3 DNA sequence: TGTGCCAGTCCGGGTCTGCTAGCGGGAGGCCCGAGCTCCTACAATGAGCAGTTCTTC. It encodes CASPGLLAGGPSSYNEQFF.

The chain combines TRBV7-9 with TRBJ1-4; tentatively, D is TRBD1 (5 bases). V lost 5 bases to trimming and J lost 3 bases, with 13 bases between them. CDR1 SEHNR and CDR2 FQNEAQ come from the germline V gene (reference sequence). This CDR3 is built from 15 residues. CDR3 DNA: TGTGCCAGCAGCACCCGGATGGGGGCTAATGAAAAACTGTTTTTT. This encodes CASSTRMGANEKLFF.